The 28 T cell receptor beta chains presented below share a single source sample, sequenced in a study of blood T cell repertoires in COVID-19. Data came from immunoSEQ multiplex PCR; TCRdb stores just in-frame clones and leaves some out. The sample lists about 140,000 clones, around 83% seen once, with 10% in the top ten. The specimen sequenced was peripheral blood. All receptors come from a man in his fifties or sixties with active or convalescent COVID-19.

This chain joins TRBV20-1 and TRBJ2-1; 7 bases map to TRBD2. This CDR3 has 16 amino acids. Germline CDR1 reads DFQATT; CDR2 reads SNEGSKA (reference sequence). V shed 3 bases, J shed 0 bases, and the junction held 8 bases outside the gene matches. CDR3 amino acids: CSASIRSGASYNEQFF. The CDR3 coding sequence is TGCAGTGCTAGTATAAGAAGCGGGGCCTCCTACAATGAGCAGTTCTTC.

The genes are TRBV19 and TRBJ2-2; perhaps TRBD1 as D (6 bases). Germline V gene data show CDR1 as LNHDA and CDR2 as SQIVND (reference sequence). CDR3 length equals 15 residues. V was pared by 6 bases and J by 2 bases, with 13 bases between. In DNA form, the CDR3 reads TGTGCCAGTAGAGCGGACAGAATTAACACCGGGGAGCTGTTTTTT. It specifies CASRADRINTGELFF.

Here the CDR3 DNA reads TGTGCCACCAGCGAAAACAGGGTCTCTGGAAACACCATATATTTT. Its protein is CATSENRVSGNTIYF. J is TRBJ1-3 and V is TRBV15, with D possibly being TRBD1 (6 bases). The ends were cut back, 5 bases at V and 0 bases at J, with 11 bases in the middle. Germline V gene sequence: CDR1 LNHNV, CDR2 YYDKDF (reference sequence). The CDR3 consists of 15 residues.

V is TRBV18 and J is TRBJ1-1; 9 positions match TRBD1. The CDR3 loop spans 15 amino acids. The trim removed 3 bases at V and 5 bases at J, leaving 7 bases unmatched. CDR1 and CDR2 from the germline V gene are KGHSH and LQKENI. CDR3 sequence reads: CASSPNRDRVTEAFF. The CDR3 coding sequence is TGTGCCAGCTCACCGAACCGGGACAGGGTTACTGAAGCTTTCTTT. The whole variable domain, filled in from reference TRBV18 and TRBJ1-1, reads NAGVMQNPRHLVRRRGQEARLRCSPMKGHSHVYWYRQLPEEGLKFMVYLQKENIIDESGMPKERFSAEFPKEGPSILRIQQVVRGDSAAYFCASSPNRDRVTEAFFGQGTRLTVV.

This rearrangement joins TRBV30 to TRBJ1-2, with D perhaps matching TRBD1 (5 bases). The V end lost 0 bases, the J end lost 4 bases, and 24 bases lay between the germline ends. The CDR3 sequence is 18 residues long. Germline V gene lookup returns CDR1 GTSNPN and CDR2 SVGIG (reference sequence). The CDR3 DNA reads as TGTGCCTGGAGTGTTTCCTCTGGGGCAGGGCAGGTTCCCTATGGCTACACCTTC. Its protein is CAWSVSSGAGQVPYGYTF.

This sequence joins TRBV20-1 and TRBJ2-1, with D tentatively TRBD1 (5 bases). Germline CDR1 and CDR2: DFQATT and SNEGSKA (reference sequence). V gave up 6 bases and J gave up 12 bases, with 15 bases separating them. CDR3 size: 11 residues. The CDR3 DNA is TGCAGTGCCAAGCTAGGGGTGGTGCAGTTCTTC. This gives the protein CSAKLGVVQFF.

This chain joins TRBV30 and TRBJ1-2, with D possibly matching TRBD1 (6 bases). Trimming shortened V by 0 bases and J by 4 bases, and 9 bases separated the two germline ends. The CDR3 contains 13 residues. Germline CDR1 GTSNPN, CDR2 SVGIG (reference sequence). CDR3 residues: CAWSVNRAYGYTF. In nucleotides, the CDR3 is TGTGCCTGGAGTGTGAACAGGGCCTATGGCTACACCTTC.

The genes are TRBV12-3 or TRBV12-4 and TRBJ1-2, with D unresolved. Trimming removed 1 base from V and 6 bases from J, with 9 bases in between. CDR3 length equals 13 residues. CDR3 sequence: CASSLGQSDGYTF. CDR3 coding DNA: TGTGCCAGCAGTTTAGGGCAGTCTGATGGCTACACCTTC.

The chain recombines TRBV2 with TRBJ1-1; 8 nucleotides align to TRBD1. V lost 5 bases and J lost 4; bases outside the gene matches: 3. Germline loops: CDR1 SNHLY, CDR2 FYNNEI. CDR3 length: 13 residues. This chain's CDR3 is CASSPDRATEAFF. The CDR3 bases are TGTGCCAGCAGTCCGGACAGGGCCACTGAAGCTTTCTTT.

This rearrangement joins TRBV3-1 (or the pseudogene TRBV3-2) to TRBJ2-3, with 10 bases that match TRBD2. Germline V gene lookup returns CDR1 LGHDT and CDR2 YNNKEL (reference sequence). The CDR3 has 17 amino acids. The V gene end was trimmed by 0 bases and the J gene end by 4 bases; junction bases not matched to a gene: 7. This chain's CDR3 is CASSQDWIAGGADTQYF. CDR3 nucleotides: TGTGCCAGCAGCCAAGACTGGATAGCGGGGGGAGCAGATACGCAGTATTTT.

The chain combines TRBV28 with TRBJ1-2; D might be TRBD1 (6 bases). CDR3 size: 14 residues. CDR1 and CDR2 from the germline V gene are MDHEN and SYDVKM. The ends were cut back, 3 bases at V and 2 bases at J, with 10 bases in the middle. In DNA form, the CDR3 reads TGTGCCAGCAGTTTCGGACAGCGGAACTATGGCTACACCTTC. Amino acid sequence: CASSFGQRNYGYTF.

This clone occurred a few times. The chain has TRBV9 and TRBJ2-2, with 7 bases matching TRBD1. This CDR3 contains 14 residues. Looked up from germline, CDR1 is SGDLS and CDR2 is YYNGEE. V lost 3 bases, J lost 4 bases, and 3 bases stayed unmatched. CDR3 nucleotide sequence: TGTGCCAGCAGCGCTACAGGGGTCACCGGGGAGCTGTTTTTT. The encoded protein is CASSATGVTGELFF.

On this clone: The junction and the germline gene differ at one end; a read error may be behind it. The chain couples TRBV7-7 to TRBJ2-3; no clear D. Germline CDR1 reads SSHAT; CDR2 reads FNYEAQ (reference sequence). The CDR3 has 14 amino acids. CDR3 in DNA: TGTGCTAGCAGCGAAGATGACTTAACAGATACGCAGTATTTT. Encoded protein: CASSEDDLTDTQYF.

The chain combines TRBV5-4 with TRBJ1-1; possible D gene TRBD1, 6 bases. The CDR3 length is 13 residues. Trimming pared 4 bases from V and 11 bases from J, leaving 18 bases between. Germline CDR1 reads SGHNT; CDR2 reads YYREEE (reference sequence). The CDR3 protein is CASSPRTDVGAFF. The CDR3 DNA is TGTGCCAGCAGCCCGCGGACAGACGTAGGGGCTTTCTTT.

V usage is TRBV24-1 and J usage is TRBJ1-1, with 12 bases identical to TRBD1. The CDR3 has 14 residues. V lost 7 bases, J lost 4 bases, and 3 bases stayed unmatched. Germline V gene data show CDR1 as KGHDR and CDR2 as SFDVKD. The DNA for the CDR3 is TGTGCCACCAGAGAGGGACAGGGGGCCACTGAAGCTTTCTTT. Protein product: CATREGQGATEAFF.

The J gene is TRBJ2-7, the V gene TRBV7-9, with 10 bases aligning to TRBD2. Germline loops: CDR1 SEHNR, CDR2 FQNEAQ (reference sequence). The CDR3 extends over 16 amino acids. J was trimmed by 2 bases and V by 5 bases; bases with no gene match: 9. CDR3 region: CASSKIPGTSAYEQYV. In nucleotides, the CDR3 is TGTGCCAGCAGCAAGATCCCCGGGACTAGCGCCTACGAGCAGTACGTC.

The chain uses TRBV7-2 and TRBJ1-6; a possible D gene is TRBD1 (6 bases). CDR3 size: 16 residues. Trimming took off 1 base at V and 8 bases at J, with 15 bases between the two ends. The germline V gene has CDR1 SGHTA and CDR2 FQGNSA. CDR3 bases: TGTGCCAGCAGCTTAGGGGGAACAGGGATGGATTCACCCCTCCACTTT. Translating gives CASSLGGTGMDSPLHF.

This clone was detected only a few times. V and J are TRBV11-2 and TRBJ2-7, with TRBD1 matching over 7 bases. Germline CDR1 SGHAT, CDR2 FQNNGV. V dropped 4 bases and J dropped 3; count of bases not matched to a gene: 3. The CDR3 extends over 13 amino acids. The CDR3 sequence: CASSSGQNYEQYF. In nucleotides, the CDR3 is TGTGCCAGCAGCTCGGGACAGAACTACGAGCAGTACTTC.

This clone was seen just once. The chain has TRBV24-1 and TRBJ2-1, with D perhaps matching TRBD1 (7 bases). The CDR3 spans 18 residues. From germline, CDR1 is KGHDR and CDR2 SFDVKD. V was pared by 1 base and J by 0 bases, with 15 bases between. In DNA, the CDR3 is TGTGCCACCAGTGATTTCTTCAGGGGGGCCGGCTCCTACAATGAGCAGTTCTTC. Translated: CATSDFFRGAGSYNEQFF.

V usage is TRBV7-2 and J usage is TRBJ2-7, with D maybe TRBD1 (6 bases). Trimming cost V 5 bases and J 4 bases, with 9 bases left between them. The CDR3 sequence is 12 residues long. The germline V gene has CDR1 SGHTA and CDR2 FQGNSA. The CDR3 nucleotides are TGTGCCAGCAGCGAGGACAGATACGAGCAGTACGTC. As protein: CASSEDRYEQYV.

The chain links TRBV7-2 to TRBJ1-2, with 8 bases aligning to TRBD1. Germline V gene data show CDR1 as SGHTA and CDR2 as FQGNSA. V trimming: 1 base; J trimming: 8 bases; junction bases outside the gene matches: 9. The CDR3 has 15 amino acids. The CDR3 DNA is TGTGCCAGCAGCTTAGGGAGGACCACAGGGGGGGGCTACACCTTC. It encodes CASSLGRTTGGGYTF.

The rearrangement joins TRBV6-2 or TRBV6-3 to TRBJ1-5; D is perhaps TRBD1 (5 bases). V was trimmed by 2 bases and J by 4 bases, leaving 21 bases between them. CDR1 is MNHEY, CDR2 SVGEGT, per germline. CDR3 length: 18 residues. CDR3 sequence: CASSYDPHEEGLNQPQHF. Written as DNA, the CDR3 is TGTGCCAGCAGTTACGACCCCCACGAGGAGGGGTTAAATCAGCCCCAGCATTTT.

The chain recombines TRBV6-5 with TRBJ1-6, with a possible D match to TRBD1 (6 bases). Germline V gives CDR1 MNHEY, CDR2 SVGAGI. CDR3 length: 14 amino acids. Trimming removed 3 bases at V and 7 bases at J, with 10 bases between. The DNA for the CDR3 is TGTGCCAGCAGTTATACCAGGGGCAATTCACCCCTCCACTTT. This codes for CASSYTRGNSPLHF.

The chain employs TRBV30 and TRBJ2-7; 10 bases align to TRBD2. The J segment lost 2 bases and the V segment lost 2 bases, leaving 9 bases of the junction unmatched. Germline CDR1 GTSNPN, CDR2 SVGIG (reference sequence). The CDR3 has 16 amino acids. The CDR3 DNA follows: TGTGCCTGGAGTCGGTTAGCGGGGGGTCTCCCCTACGAGCAGTACTTC. Its protein is CAWSRLAGGLPYEQYF.

The CDR3 region is CASSPQPGANYGYTF. The CDR3 coding sequence is TGTGCCAGCAGCCCCCAACCCGGAGCTAACTATGGCTACACCTTC. This chain connects TRBV7-2 to TRBJ1-2; D is uncertain. CDR1 is SGHTA, CDR2 FQGNSA, per germline. The CDR3 consists of 15 residues. Trimming removed 5 bases from V and 0 bases from J, with 13 bases in between. The full variable domain, its missing parts supplied by reference TRBV7-2 and TRBJ1-2, is GAGVSQSPSNKVTEKGKDVELRCDPISGHTALYWYRQSLGQGLEFLIYFQGNSAPDKSGLPSDRFSAERTGGSVSTLTIQRTQQEDSAVYLCASSPQPGANYGYTFGSGTRLTVV.

The genes are TRBV7-2 and TRBJ2-1; 8 bases line up with TRBD1. The CDR3 runs to 16 residues. Trimming removed 2 bases from V and 8 bases from J; junction bases left unmatched: 11. Germline loops: CDR1 SGHTA, CDR2 FQGNSA. The CDR3: CASSLNRPGGIDEQFF. The CDR3 nucleotides are TGTGCCAGCAGCTTAAATCGGCCAGGGGGCATAGATGAGCAGTTCTTC.

The J gene is TRBJ2-6, the V gene TRBV30; a weak D match, TRBD1 (5 bases). This CDR3 has 14 residues. The V gene's germline CDR1 is GTSNPN and CDR2 SVGIG (reference sequence). V lost 4 bases, J lost 1 base, and 8 bases lay in between. In DNA, the CDR3 is TGTGCCTGGAATCCAGGGTCTGGGGCCAACGTCCTGACTTTC. Its translation: CAWNPGSGANVLTF.

CDR3 in amino acids: CASSAVRFLRGTNTGELFF. The CDR3 nucleotides are TGTGCCAGCAGCGCCGTCAGGTTTCTTCGGGGAACGAACACCGGGGAGCTGTTTTTT. The J gene is TRBJ2-2, the V gene TRBV9; D perhaps matches TRBD2 (5 bases). The CDR3 is made up of 19 amino acids. The V and J ends lost 3 bases and 0 bases respectively, with 21 bases between them. Germline CDR1 is SGDLS and CDR2 is YYNGEE.